These 9 T cell receptor beta chains were sequenced from one sample in a study of cytomegalovirus exposure and HLA in healthy donors (dated by TCRdb to 2016 to 2017). The library was made by the immunoSEQ multiplex PCR assay. A mixture of 60 forward primers for TCR Vbeta segments and 13 reverse primers for TCR Jbeta segments was used in the multiplex PCR. Drawn from immuneACCESS, this table holds only the in-frame rearrangements with V and J called that TCRdb kept. Clones are partly lost; checked studies trace under half to an unresolved V gene and leave the rest unexplained. For this sample there are roughly 150,000 clones; 70% appear just once. The top ten clones comprise approximately 1.6% of the sample. The material sequenced was PBMCs. The receptors originated from a woman aged 30 to 39 in good health and CMV-seronegative.

The chain has TRBV29-1 and TRBJ1-1; D remains unclear. The CDR3 sequence is 12 residues long. Trimming took 7 bases from V and 4 from J, leaving 13 bases between them. CDR1 is SQVTM and CDR2 is ANQGSEA in the germline V gene. In DNA, the CDR3 is TGCAGCGCCGCGGCGGGGATCACTGAAGCTTTCTTT. Translated: CSAAAGITEAFF.

There are a few counts of this clone. This chain uses TRBV5-4 with TRBJ2-7; D is unclear. The germline gives CDR1 SGHNT, CDR2 YYREEE (reference sequence). This CDR3 has 16 amino acids. V shed 0 bases and J shed 7 bases, with 20 bases lying between them. The CDR3 DNA sequence: TGTGCCAGCAGCTTGGAGCAATCCCCGGTCCCTAGGGAGCAGTACTTC. It codes for CASSLEQSPVPREQYF.

This clone was counted a few times. The chain carries TRBV7-9 and TRBJ2-3; D possibly corresponds to TRBD2 (7 bases). Trimming removed 2 bases from V and 9 bases from J, with 21 bases in between. Germline CDR1 and CDR2: SEHNR and FQNEAQ (reference sequence). The CDR3 contains 16 residues. CDR3 sequence reads: CASSLWTGGPHGTQYF. CDR3 DNA: TGTGCCAGCAGCTTATGGACGGGGGGCCCCCACGGGACGCAGTATTTT. Combining the CDR3 with reference TRBV7-9 and TRBJ2-3 gives the whole variable domain DTGVSQNPRHKITKRGQNVTFRCDPISEHNRLYWYRQTLGQGPEFLTYFQNEAQLEKSRLLSDRFSAERPKGSFSTLEIQRTEQGDSAMYLCASSLWTGGPHGTQYFGPGTRLTVL.

This clone occurred a few times. This chain joins TRBV2 and TRBJ1-1; 8 bases map to TRBD1. Trimming removed 6 bases from V and 9 bases from J; junction bases left unmatched: 9. This CDR3 spans 13 amino acids. Germline CDR1 and CDR2: SNHLY and FYNNEI. CDR3 DNA: TGTGCCAGCAGCCGAGATGGGACAGGAAAAGCTTTCTTT. This encodes CASSRDGTGKAFF.

The J gene is TRBJ1-1, the V gene TRBV19; D possibly corresponds to TRBD1 (6 bases). Germline V gene lookup returns CDR1 LNHDA and CDR2 SQIVND (reference sequence). CDR3 size: 12 residues. V was shortened by 7 bases and J by 5 bases, with 11 bases between the two germline ends. CDR3 loop: CASKGHATEAFF. For the CDR3, the DNA is TGTGCCAGTAAGGGACACGCGACTGAAGCTTTCTTT. The entire variable domain, with the rest obtained from reference TRBV19 and TRBJ1-1, is as follows: DGGITQSPKYLFRKEGQNVTLSCEQNLNHDAMYWYRQDPGQGLRLIYYSQIVNDFQKGDIAEGYSVSREKKESFPLTVTSAQKNPTAFYLCASKGHATEAFFGQGTRLTVV.

The chain joins TRBV11-2 to TRBJ1-4, with 8 bases lining up with TRBD1. The CDR3 runs 14 residues. The germline V gene encodes CDR1 SGHAT and CDR2 FQNNGV. With 6 bases clipped from V and 8 bases from J, the junction kept 8 bases outside the gene matches. CDR3: CASRQTGAGEKLFF. The CDR3 DNA is TGTGCCAGCAGACAGACAGGGGCAGGGGAAAAACTGTTTTTT. Full variable domain (remainder filled in from reference TRBV11-2 and TRBJ1-4): EAGVAQSPRYKIIEKRQSVAFWCNPISGHATLYWYQQILGQGPKLLIQFQNNGVVDDSQLPKDRFSAERLKGVDSTLKIQPAKLEDSAVYLCASRQTGAGEKLFFGSGTQLSVL.

The chain couples TRBV4-1 to TRBJ2-5; 11 bases are shared with TRBD2. The CDR3 has 18 amino acids. Losses at the gene ends were 3 bases for V and 1 base for J; bases not matched to a gene: 10. Germline CDR1 is MGHRA and CDR2 is YSYEKL. The CDR3 sequence: CASSHPGASGGPQETQYF. The CDR3 DNA is TGCGCCAGCAGCCACCCGGGTGCTAGCGGGGGGCCCCAAGAGACCCAGTACTTC.

This clone was observed a single time. The rearrangement uses TRBV19 and TRBJ1-5; 7 bases align to TRBD1. The CDR3 covers 15 residues. With 5 bases clipped from V and 4 bases from J, the junction kept 8 bases outside the gene matches. In germline, CDR1 is LNHDA, CDR2 SQIVND (reference sequence). The CDR3 loop is CASSPTGVLNQPQHF. The CDR3 nucleotides are TGTGCCAGTAGTCCAACAGGGGTTTTAAATCAGCCCCAGCATTTT.

This clone was seen a few times. Written as DNA, the CDR3 is TGTGCCAGCAGCTGGACAGGGGTAGGATATTCACCCCTCCACTTT. Amino acid sequence: CASSWTGVGYSPLHF. The chain couples TRBV28 to TRBJ1-6; 9 bases align to TRBD1. V lost 6 bases to trimming and J lost 8 bases; unmatched junction nucleotides: 8. This CDR3 has 15 amino acids. Germline CDR1 and CDR2: MDHEN and SYDVKM.